This TCR beta chain was recovered during a study of T cells in Graves' hyperthyroidism and ophthalmopathy. This clonotype has a count of ten or more. Its antigen is not identified. Points from the study as a whole: Ophthalmopathy prediction by the model preceded onset by a median about 6.3 months. Also found in blood were most expanded thyroid clonotypes above 0.001.

This CDR3 spans 14 amino acids. Trimming removed 6 bases from V and 3 bases from J, with 12 bases in between. From germline, CDR1 is SEHNR and CDR2 FQNEAQ (reference sequence). Reasons for excluding patients were uncontrolled infection, other autoimmune disease, pregnancy or lactation. Diagnoses were made from clinical symptoms, serum measures (thyroxine and TRAb), thyroid ultrasound and orbital computed tomography. The TCR beta CDR3 regions underwent amplification using RNA transcripts as the source. A first-round RT-PCR of the TCR CDR3 used the HTBI primer set. Each CDR3 protein gets one entry after TCRdb re-called the multiplex PCR reads with MiXCR. The table has 500,000 to 800,000 distinct CDR3 sequences, just under 45% seen once; the top ten hold about 7%.

The genes are TRBV7-9 and TRBJ1-3, with D hard to call. The sample consisted of peripheral blood or thyroid tissue (not recorded which). The sequence derives from an adult man with Graves' disease, either hyperthyroidism or ophthalmopathy (not recorded which). The CDR3 nucleotides are TGTGCCAGCAGACCCTTGTGGCGTGGAAACACCATATATTTT. This codes for CASRPLWRGNTIYF.